The present entry profiles one TCR beta chain with its context. What it binds is unknown. The data derive from a study of cytomegalovirus exposure and HLA in healthy donors. The wider study: HLA-typed donors contributed 65 million to 85 million unique TCRs, which were held in an early data release. Whole-study results and caveats: Among the most significant clusters, several appeared linked to common viral pathogens in a later analysis. An ancestry cluster, one associated with Asian ancestry, reportedly showed fewer N-insertions than the approximately 720-donor mean in a later analysis. In vitro assays verified that a few CMV-associated chains recognized CMV antigens specifically.

The PCR made use of 60 Vbeta and 13 Jbeta primers. Measured with immunoSEQ multiplex PCR; TCRdb has only the in-frame clones, and not every one. The repertoire holds about 150,000 clones, with under 80% as singletons. Trimming cost V 11 bases and J 5 bases; bases outside gene matches: 8. CDR3 length: 14 residues. In germline, CDR1 is SNHLY, CDR2 FYNNEI. This receptor was taken from a woman between 45 and 60 years old in good health and CMV-seropositive. The genes are TRBV2 and TRBJ2-3; 12 bases line up with TRBD1. The sequencing input was PBMCs. The CDR3 loop is CAVRDRGLGDTQYF. The CDR3 region has the DNA TGTGCCGTCCGGGACAGGGGGCTTGGAGATACGCAGTATTTT. Combining the CDR3 with reference TRBV2 and TRBJ2-3 gives the whole variable domain EPEVTQTPSHQVTQMGQEVILRCVPISNHLYFYWYRQILGQKVEFLVSFYNNEISEKSEIFDDQFSVERPDGSNFTLKIRSTKLEDSAMYFCAVRDRGLGDTQYFGPGTRLTVL.